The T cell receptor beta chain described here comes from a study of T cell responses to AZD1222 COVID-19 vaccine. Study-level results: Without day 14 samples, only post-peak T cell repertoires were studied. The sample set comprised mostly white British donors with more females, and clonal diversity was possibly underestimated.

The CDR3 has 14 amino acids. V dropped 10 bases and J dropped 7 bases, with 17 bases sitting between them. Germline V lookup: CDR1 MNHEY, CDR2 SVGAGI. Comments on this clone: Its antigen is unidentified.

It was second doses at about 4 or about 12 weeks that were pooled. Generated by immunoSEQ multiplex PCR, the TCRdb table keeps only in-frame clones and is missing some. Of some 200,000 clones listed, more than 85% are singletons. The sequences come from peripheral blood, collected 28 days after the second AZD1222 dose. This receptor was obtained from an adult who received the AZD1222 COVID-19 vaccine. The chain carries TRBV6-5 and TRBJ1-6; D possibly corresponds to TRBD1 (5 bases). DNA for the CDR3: TGTGCCACTCACCGGGGGGTGCCGAATTCACCCCTCCACTTT. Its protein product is CATHRGVPNSPLHF.